The present entry profiles one T cell receptor (beta chain) with its context. The sample originates from a study of OX40 agonist ivuxolimab in advanced cancers. Turning to the study itself: Every 2 weeks, patients received ivuxolimab intravenously, dosed at 0.01 to 10 mg/kg.

CDR1 LNHNV and CDR2 YYDKDF come from the germline V gene (reference sequence). Trimming cost V 7 bases and J 1 base; bases outside gene matches: 3. The CDR3 runs to 14 residues. The protocol was immunoSEQ multiplex PCR, while the TCRdb copy is restricted to in-frame clones and leaves out a portion. The sample carries 55,000 to 65,000 clones, around 84% recorded once. The input for sequencing was CD4+ or CD8+ T cells sorted from blood, taken in a trial of the OX40 agonist ivuxolimab. The V and J genes are TRBV15 and TRBJ1-5, with 8 nucleotides matching TRBD1. This receptor was identified in an adult with an advanced solid tumor such as melanoma, head and neck, liver or kidney cancer. The CDR3, as DNA: TGTGCCACCAAGAGGACAGGGAGCAATCAGCCCCAGCATTTT. Translating gives CATKRTGSNQPQHF.